The rows below give T cell receptor beta chains drawn from one sample of a study of human T cells and chemical hapten exposure. TCRdb used MiXCR to reprocess the RACE reads, holding one entry per CDR3 protein. The data hold 150,000 to 200,000 distinct CDR3 sequences, with 25% to 30% observed a single time. This material consisted of whole blood, taken in connection with sensitization to the hapten diphenylcyclopropenone (DPC). Receptor source: a woman between 18 and 29 years old with alopecia areata. Some clones in this sample may be carry-over from other donors' samples. CDR3s include the opening cysteine and the closing phenylalanine or tryptophan. The D gene is left open where the match is weak. The listing skips clone size in some rows; elsewhere it reads once, few, many or a size class.

J gene | V gene | clone size | D gene | CDR3 DNA | CDR3 protein
TRBJ2-2 | TRBV9 | few | NA | TGTGCCAGCAGCCCTAGGGTTACCGGGGAGCTGTTTTTT | CASSPRVTGELFF
TRBJ2-1 | TRBV7-3 | NA | NA | TGTGCCAGCAGCTTCTACTCCGCTCCCCCTTACAATGAGCAGTTCTTC | CASSFYSAPPYNEQFF
TRBJ2-2 | TRBV20-1 | NA | NA | TGCAGTGCTAGAGAACAGAATCAGAACACCGGGGAGCTGCTTTTT | CSAREQNQNTGELLF
TRBJ2-1 | TRBV18 | many | TRBD2 | TGTGCCAGCTCACCCCGGGAGGGCTTTGAGCAGTTCTTC | CASSPREGFEQFF
TRBJ2-4 | TRBV29-1 | NA | TRBD1 | TGCAGCTTTTCCAGGGGGTCCAAAAACATTCAGTACTTC | CSFSRGSKNIQYF
TRBJ1-2 | TRBV20-1 | few | TRBD1 | TGCAGTGCTCCGACAGGGGCGGATGGCTACACCTTC | CSAPTGADGYTF
TRBJ1-2 | TRBV27 | few | TRBD1 | TGTGCCAGCAGTTTATCGAACAGGGGAGGTGGCTACACCTTC | CASSLSNRGGGYTF
TRBJ2-3 | TRBV2 | NA | NA | TGTGCCAGCAGTAGAGACCTTAGGCCAGATACGCAGTATTTT | CASSRDLRPDTQYF
TRBJ2-1 | TRBV12-3/TRBV12-4 | NA | TRBD2 | TGTGCCAGCAGTTTTGCCGTAGCGGGAGGTACGGCGACTGAGCAGTTCTTC | CASSFAVAGGTATEQFF
TRBJ2-5 | TRBV29-1 | many | NA | TGCAGCGTTGGGGACATCCAAGAGACCCAGTACTTC | CSVGDIQETQYF
TRBJ2-1 | TRBV6-5 | NA | NA | TGTGCCAGCAGTTACTCGTTCTACAATGAGCAGTTCTTC | CASSYSFYNEQFF
TRBJ2-3 | TRBV11-2 | few | NA | TGTGCCAGCAGCTTATTTAGCGCGTCTAGCACAGATACGCAGTATTTT | CASSLFSASSTDTQYF
TRBJ2-7 | TRBV20-1 | NA | NA | TGCAGTGCTAGTGGGGGGATTCATTACGAGCAGTACTTC | CSASGGIHYEQYF
TRBJ2-7 | TRBV7-2 | few | NA | TGTGCCAGCAACCTCATGGGGAGGTACAACGAGCAGTACTTC | CASNLMGRYNEQYF
TRBJ2-1 | TRBV6-2/TRBV6-3 | NA | TRBD2 | TGTGCCAGCAAAGCCTCCTCCGTAATGAGCGGGGAGTCTTGGTACAATGAGCAGTTCTTC | CASKASSVMSGESWYNEQFF
TRBJ2-2 | TRBV11-2 | NA | NA | TGTGCCAGCAAGCGGGCGAACACCGGGGAGCTGTTTTTT | CASKRANTGELFF
TRBJ1-2 | TRBV7-2 | NA | TRBD1 | TGTGCCAGCACTCCTAACATTCAGGGGGTAGTATCCTTC | CASTPNIQGVVSF
TRBJ1-1 | TRBV5-4 | NA | TRBD1 | TGTGCCAGCAGCTATCCGGGGGGGACAGGGGACCGGGGGACTGAAGCTTTCTTT | CASSYPGGTGDRGTEAFF
TRBJ1-1 | TRBV6-5 | NA | NA | TGTGCCAGCAGTTCGCCGAGGAACACTGAAGCTTTCTTT | CASSSPRNTEAFF
TRBJ2-5 | TRBV9 | few | TRBD2 | TGTGCCAGCAGCGTATGGGCTAGCGGGGGAGAGACCCAGTACTTC | CASSVWASGGETQYF
TRBJ1-1 | TRBV7-3 | NA | TRBD1 | TGTGCCAGCAGCCGACAGGGCCAGAACACTGAAGCTTTCTTT | CASSRQGQNTEAFF
TRBJ2-7 | TRBV7-9 | NA | TRBD1 | TGTGCCAGCAGCTCCAGGGGGAACGAGCAGTACTTC | CASSSRGNEQYF
TRBJ2-3 | TRBV29-1 | NA | TRBD2 | TGCAGCGTAGAACTAGCGGGAGTCCCAGATACGCAGTATTTT | CSVELAGVPDTQYF
TRBJ2-6 | TRBV5-1 | many | NA | TGCGCCAGCAGCTTGCCCCTCGGATCGTACAGGCCCAGCTCTGGGGCCAACGTCCTGACTTTC | CASSLPLGSYRPSSGANVLTF
TRBJ1-1 | TRBV21-1 | NA | NA | TGTGCCAGCAGCAACCGGGCGGCGGGCACTGAAGCTTTCTTT | CASSNRAAGTEAFF
TRBJ1-2 | TRBV7-2 | few | NA | TGTGCCAGCAGCTTAGCTATTTTGGGCTACACCTTC | CASSLAILGYTF
TRBJ2-7 | TRBV29-1 | NA | NA | TGCAGCGTTGAAGACGCCTACGAGCAGTACTTC | CSVEDAYEQYF
TRBJ1-6 | TRBV21-1 | NA | NA | TGTGCCAGCAGCAATGGCAGCCCACCCCTCCACTTT | CASSNGSPPLHF
TRBJ2-6 | TRBV7-2 | few | TRBD1 | TGTGCCAGCAAAACAGGGGTTGAATCTGGGGCCAACGTCCTGACTTTC | CASKTGVESGANVLTF
TRBJ1-5 | TRBV4-1 | NA | NA | TGCGCCAGCAGCCAAGGGGATCAGCCCCAGCATTTT | CASSQGDQPQHF
TRBJ1-6 | TRBV4-2 | NA | NA | TGTGCCAGCAGCCAAGAGTCACCTAATTCACCCCTCCACTTT | CASSQESPNSPLHF
TRBJ2-6 | TRBV7-3 | NA | NA | TGTGCCAGCAGCTTAAAACCCTCTGGGGCCAACGTCCTGACTTTC | CASSLKPSGANVLTF
TRBJ1-2 | TRBV29-1 | few | NA | TGCAGCGTTGAAGCCTGGGGCGGCTACACCTTC | CSVEAWGGYTF
TRBJ2-2 | TRBV20-1 | few | TRBD2 | TGCAGTGCTAAGGGACTAGCAAAGAGCGGGGAGCTGTTTTTT | CSAKGLAKSGELFF
TRBJ1-1 | TRBV29-1 | NA | NA | TGCAGCGTTGATATGAGAGAAGCTTTCTTT | CSVDMREAFF
TRBJ2-4 | TRBV2 | NA | NA | TGTGCCAGCAGTGAATCGGAAGTTTTAGCCAAAAACATTCAGTACTTC | CASSESEVLAKNIQYF
TRBJ1-1 | TRBV6-2/TRBV6-3 | NA | TRBD1 | TGTGCCAGCAGTCTCGGACAGGTCGGGGTGAACACTGAAGCTTTCTTT | CASSLGQVGVNTEAFF
TRBJ2-5 | TRBV30 | NA | NA | TGTGCCTGGAGTGGGACTAGGGGGGTAGGGGAGACCCAGTACTTC | CAWSGTRGVGETQYF
TRBJ1-2 | TRBV29-1 | NA | NA | TGCAGCGTTGAACTGAGATGGGGCTACACCTTC | CSVELRWGYTF